The present T cell receptor (beta chain) was sequenced within a study of PD-1 blockade in classical Hodgkin lymphoma. Study-level points and caveats: It was among complete responders that baseline diversity resembled that of newly diagnosed patients. Reports described newly diagnosed patients as having lower baseline TCR diversity than healthy donors. CD4+ TCR diversity rose significantly by C4D1, and CD8+ TCR diversity did not.

A note on this clone: Its matching antigen is unknown.

After autologous stem cell transplantation all patients relapsed, and prior brentuximab vedotin exposure differed between cohorts. Each best response was a complete response, a partial response or progressive disease. Clones were sequenced by immunoSEQ multiplex PCR, and TCRdb holds only the in-frame ones, with some missing. The profile shows 24,000 or so clones, about 74% of them singletons. Trimming pared 5 bases from V and 6 bases from J, leaving 16 bases between. Per germline, CDR1 SGHVS and CDR2 FNYEAQ. The CDR3 length is 14 residues. This chain joins TRBV7-6 and TRBJ1-1; a weak D match, TRBD1 (6 bases). The receptor comes from a human donor with classical Hodgkin lymphoma. Specimen: peripheral blood mononuclear cells (PBMCs), collected before the second cycle of nivolumab. The CDR3 DNA is TGTGCCAGCAGCCTTACATCAGGGGTAGCTGAAGCTTTCTTT. Its translation is CASSLTSGVAEAFF.